This TCR beta chain is from a study of blood T cell repertoires in COVID-19. Study at large: Whether acute or convalescent, the COVID-19 samples came from the United States, Italy and Spain. From T cells, B-cell-depleted T cells, or PBMCs came the material, which was cDNA or gDNA.

Per germline, CDR1 SGHRS and CDR2 YFSETQ. With 0 bases removed from V and 6 bases from J, the gap between germline ends came to 18 bases. CDR3 length: 16 residues. Seattle patient enrollment occurred during active infection, with longitudinal follow-up thereafter. Some clones are missing from TCRdb's copy, which holds only in-frame ones; the method was immunoSEQ multiplex PCR. The sample lists about 390,000 clones, around 87% occurring once. The sample taken for sequencing was peripheral blood. The TCR originated in a woman aged 55-75 years with COVID-19, enrolled during active disease. The chain joins TRBV5-1 to TRBJ1-1, with TRBD1 as a possible D gene (6 bases). Here the CDR3 reads CASSLELTGPLSEAFF. In DNA, the CDR3 is TGCGCCAGCAGCTTGGAACTTACAGGGCCGCTTTCTGAAGCTTTCTTT.